The 2 T cell receptor beta chains below were found in one sample sequenced in a study of cytomegalovirus exposure and HLA in healthy donors. PCR involved 60 Vbeta and 13 Jbeta primers. The assay was immunoSEQ multiplex PCR, and TCRdb's table has in-frame clones only and misses some. The sample has around 120,000 clones. Input material: PBMCs. The receptors were gathered from a man aged 18 to 30 in good health and CMV-seronegative.

V is TRBV7-3 and J is TRBJ2-1; the D gene is possibly TRBD2 (6 bases). Germline V lookup: CDR1 SGHTA, CDR2 FQGTGA. V lost 5 bases and J 7 bases, leaving 15 bases between the germline ends. This CDR3 is built from 14 residues. CDR3 region: CASSPRFAGNEQFF. DNA for the CDR3: TGTGCCAGCAGCCCCCGGTTTGCGGGGAATGAGCAGTTCTTC.

The gene calls are TRBV9 and TRBJ1-4; possibly TRBD1 for D (5 bases). The length of the CDR3 is 14 residues. The ends were cut back, 4 bases at V and 8 bases at J, with 15 bases in the middle. CDR1 is SGDLS, CDR2 YYNGEE, per germline. CDR3 sequence: CASSPRGSGEKLFF. The CDR3 DNA sequence: TGTGCCAGCAGCCCCCGGGGGAGTGGGGAAAAACTGTTTTTT.